Below, 23 T cell receptor beta chains from the same sample are listed, as sequenced in a study of metastatic and nonmetastatic thyroid tumors. TCRdb reassembled clones from the PCR reads with MiXCR. Here the sample spans some 31,000 clones, roughly 4% being singletons. Among the patients, none had received any treatment before thyroid surgery. Sequenced: blood. The origin of the receptors is a female donor with papillary thyroid cancer or a benign thyroid nodule (not recorded which). Some clones in this sample may be carry-over from other donors' samples.

This clone came up a few times. The gene calls are TRBV7-9 and TRBJ1-2; no reliable D call. CDR3 length equals 12 residues. Trimming shortened V by 7 bases and J by 8 bases, and 14 bases separated the two germline ends. Germline lookup yields CDR1 SEHNR and CDR2 FQNEAQ (reference sequence). CDR3 amino acids: CASTRRDSGYTF. CDR3 nucleotides: TGTGCCAGCACCCGGCGGGATTCCGGCTACACCTTC.

This clone came up a few times. Different DNA sequences within this sample yield the same CDR3. The V and J genes are TRBV25-1 and TRBJ2-3, with D perhaps being TRBD1 or TRBD2 (5 bases each). V shed 4 bases and J shed 6 bases, with 14 bases lying between them. Germline lookup yields CDR1 MGHDK and CDR2 SYGVNS. This CDR3 contains 14 residues. CDR3 DNA sequence: TGTGCCAGCAGTGCAAACGGGAAGGGGGATACGCAGTATTTT. It yields the protein CASSANGKGDTQYF.

This clone was seen repeatedly, ten times or more. V gene TRBV20-1 combines with J gene TRBJ1-5, with 7 bases matching TRBD1. Germline V gene data show CDR1 as DFQATT and CDR2 as SNEGSKA (reference sequence). V dropped 1 base and J dropped 4; count of bases not matched to a gene: 10. The CDR3 runs 16 residues. CDR3: CSARGSAGGWNQPQHF. As DNA, the CDR3 is TGCAGTGCTAGAGGTTCCGCAGGGGGTTGGAATCAGCCCCAGCATTTT.

This clone was counted only a few times. The genes are TRBV7-9 and TRBJ2-3; TRBD1 matches at 8 bases. V was pared by 2 bases and J by 6 bases, with 7 bases of the junction left unmatched. CDR3 size: 15 residues. Germline CDR1 and CDR2: SEHNR and FQNEAQ (reference sequence). The CDR3: CASSLRQGLRDTQYF. CDR3 bases: TGTGCCAGCAGCTTACGACAGGGGCTACGGGATACGCAGTATTTT. Looking up the rest from reference TRBV7-9 and TRBJ2-3 gives the full variable domain: DTGVSQNPRHKITKRGQNVTFRCDPISEHNRLYWYRQTLGQGPEFLTYFQNEAQLEKSRLLSDRFSAERPKGSFSTLEIQRTEQGDSAMYLCASSLRQGLRDTQYFGPGTRLTVL.

This clone has just a few counts. V gene TRBV6-2 or TRBV6-3 combines with J gene TRBJ1-2, with D unclear. Trimming cost V 5 bases and J 2 bases, with 21 bases left between them. The CDR3 covers 17 residues. Per the germline V gene, CDR1 is MNHEY and CDR2 is SVGEGT. The CDR3 protein is CASSTSDPREANYGYTF. Written as DNA, the CDR3 is TGTGCCAGCAGTACCTCCGACCCCCGAGAGGCGAACTATGGCTACACCTTC.

In its sample, this clone was seen a few times. In DNA, the CDR3 is TGTGCCAGCACTCCTGGGACTAGCGGGCACACATACGAGCAGTACTTC. Translating it yields CASTPGTSGHTYEQYF. The V gene is TRBV27, the J gene TRBJ2-7; 12 positions match TRBD2. CDR1 MNHEY and CDR2 SMNVEV come from the germline V gene (reference sequence). J lost 4 bases, V lost 7 bases, and 11 bases had no gene match. The CDR3 covers 16 residues.

This clone was detected only a few times. V gene TRBV12-3 or TRBV12-4 combines with J gene TRBJ2-1, with TRBD2 matching 10 bases. The CDR3 totals 15 residues. V was clipped by 5 bases and J by 8 bases; unmatched bases: 9. The CDR3 DNA reads TGTGCCAGCAGTCCTCGGGCTAGCGGGAGCGATGAGCAGTTCTTC. Translating gives CASSPRASGSDEQFF.

This clone has at least ten counts. The J gene is TRBJ1-2, the V gene TRBV7-8; D is uncertain. Trimming pared 1 base from V and 2 bases from J, leaving 8 bases between. The CDR3 totals 14 residues. From germline, CDR1 is SGHVS and CDR2 FQNEAQ. The DNA of the CDR3 is TGTGCCAGCAGCTTAGGGGCAGGAAACTATGGCTACACCTTC. Translation gives CASSLGAGNYGYTF. Using reference TRBV7-8 and TRBJ1-2 for the parts outside the CDR3, the full variable domain is GAGVSQSPRYKVAKRGQDVALRCDPISGHVSLFWYQQALGQGPEFLTYFQNEAQLDKSGLPSDRFFAERPEGSVSTLKIQRTQQEDSAVYLCASSLGAGNYGYTFGSGTRLTVV.

This clone is categorized as medium-sized. V is TRBV20-1 and J is TRBJ2-1; 10 nucleotides line up with TRBD2. There are 15 residues in the CDR3. The V segment lost 3 bases and the J segment 9 bases; nucleotides outside the gene matches: 11. From germline, CDR1 is DFQATT and CDR2 SNEGSKA (reference sequence). The CDR3 sequence is CSASIPSGSIGEQFF. CDR3 DNA: TGCAGTGCTAGTATCCCTAGCGGGAGTATAGGTGAGCAGTTCTTC.

This clone appeared a few times. The V call is TRBV4-2, the J call TRBJ2-7; the D gene is possibly TRBD2 (6 bases). The V end was cut by 1 base, the J end by 7 bases, with 17 bases between. The germline V gene encodes CDR1 LGHNA and CDR2 YNFKEQ. The CDR3 runs 15 residues. The DNA for the CDR3 is TGTGCCAGCAGCCAAGCAGACGGGAGCTACTCTGAGCAGTACTTC. This sequence encodes CASSQADGSYSEQYF.

The gene calls are TRBV6-1 and TRBJ2-7; D may be TRBD2 (6 bases). Germline assignment: CDR1 MNHNS and CDR2 SASEGT. The germline V and J ends were trimmed by 8 bases and 6 bases, with 14 bases remaining between them. The length of the CDR3 is 12 residues. CDR3 sequence (DNA): TGTGCCAGCGGGGAGGCAGGTTCCGAGCAGTACTTC. This translates into CASGEAGSEQYF.

This clone occurred many times. This chain links TRBV5-8 with TRBJ2-2, with D uncertain. The germline V and J ends were trimmed by 6 bases and 1 base, with 7 bases remaining between them. The CDR3 is made up of 13 amino acids. The germline V gene encodes CDR1 SGHTS and CDR2 YDEGEE. The CDR3, as DNA: TGTGCCAGCATCCTCAGGAACACCGGGGAGCTGTTTTTT. Protein product: CASILRNTGELFF.

This clone was seen at least ten times. The chain uses TRBV7-9 and TRBJ2-7; D is uncertain. Trimming cost V 5 bases and J 3 bases, with 5 bases left between them. CDR1 and CDR2 from the germline V gene are SEHNR and FQNEAQ (reference sequence). CDR3 length: 11 residues. CDR3 residues: CASSTHYEQYF. The CDR3 DNA reads TGTGCCAGCAGCACCCACTACGAGCAGTACTTC.

This clone was found a few times. The CDR3 spells CASSYSNRGGAEAFF. CDR3 nucleotides: TGTGCCAGCAGTTACTCGAACCGAGGGGGGGCTGAAGCTTTCTTT. The rearrangement uses TRBV6-5 and TRBJ1-1; perhaps TRBD1 as D (6 bases). The germline gives CDR1 MNHEY, CDR2 SVGAGI. Trimming cost V 0 bases and J 6 bases, with 14 bases left between them. The CDR3 sequence is 15 residues long.

By sample share, this clone is medium-sized. The chain carries TRBV6-1 and TRBJ1-1; D is possibly TRBD1 (5 bases). CDR1 is MNHNS and CDR2 is SASEGT in the germline V gene. This CDR3 spans 16 amino acids. Trimming left V 0 bases short and J 4 bases short, with 15 bases between. The CDR3 loop reads CASSEARGDWGTEAFF. In DNA, the CDR3 is TGTGCCAGCAGTGAAGCGCGAGGGGATTGGGGCACTGAAGCTTTCTTT.

There are many counts of this clone. V is TRBV6-1 and J is TRBJ2-5, with D possibly called TRBD1 or TRBD2 (5 bases each). The germline V gene encodes CDR1 MNHNS and CDR2 SASEGT. V dropped 6 bases and J dropped 3 bases, with 17 bases sitting between them. There are 15 residues in the CDR3. The CDR3 spells CASSQIGTEKETQYF. CDR3 DNA: TGTGCCAGCAGCCAGATCGGGACGGAAAAAGAGACCCAGTACTTC.

This clone appeared many times. The chain uses TRBV29-1 and TRBJ2-6, with TRBD1 identical over 7 bases. This CDR3 spans 14 amino acids. After removal of 6 bases from V and 1 base from J, the junction contained 3 bases not matched to a gene. Germline V gene sequence: CDR1 SQVTM, CDR2 ANQGSEA. CDR3 residues: CSVAQGSGANVLTF. CDR3 in DNA: TGCAGCGTCGCACAGGGGTCTGGGGCCAACGTCCTGACTTTC.

The chain is built from TRBV28 and TRBJ2-7; 8 bases agree with TRBD1. Germline CDR1 and CDR2: MDHEN and SYDVKM. V lost 1 base to trimming and J lost 0 bases; unmatched junction nucleotides: 8. The CDR3 runs to 17 residues. CDR3 DNA sequence: TGTGCCAGCAGTTTATCCCCGACAGGGGTAATCTCCTACGAGCAGTACTTC. Its protein product is CASSLSPTGVISYEQYF.

V usage is TRBV28 and J usage is TRBJ2-3; 8 positions agree with TRBD1. The CDR3 sequence is 16 residues long. V trimming: 7 bases; J trimming: 3 bases; junction bases outside the gene matches: 12. Germline CDR1 reads MDHEN; CDR2 reads SYDVKM. CDR3 bases: TGTGCCAGCACCCGACCCCCTCGACAGGGGACAGATACGCAGTATTTT. This codes for CASTRPPRQGTDTQYF. Full variable domain (missing parts from reference TRBV28 and TRBJ2-3): DVKVTQSSRYLVKRTGEKVFLECVQDMDHENMFWYRQDPGLGLRLIYFSYDVKMKEKGDIPEGYSVSREKKERFSLILESASTNQTSMYLCASTRPPRQGTDTQYFGPGTRLTVL.

This clone was counted many times. The chain recombines TRBV5-4 with TRBJ1-6; 9 nucleotides match TRBD1. The CDR3 has 16 residues. CDR1 SGHNT and CDR2 YYREEE come from the germline V gene (reference sequence). V shed 4 bases and J 4 bases; nucleotides not matched to a gene: 6. CDR3 sequence reads: CASSQGQGWYNSPLHF. CDR3 coding DNA: TGTGCCAGCAGCCAGGGACAGGGCTGGTATAATTCACCCCTCCACTTT.

The rearrangement links TRBV11-2 to TRBJ2-7, with 7 bases fitting TRBD1. CDR1 and CDR2 (germline): SGHAT, FQNNGV. This CDR3 comprises 16 residues. J was trimmed by 5 bases and V by 2 bases; bases with no gene match: 12. This CDR3 reads CASSLRWGTAINEQYF. CDR3 nucleotides: TGTGCCAGCAGCTTAAGATGGGGGACAGCGATTAACGAGCAGTACTTC.

This clone is termed medium-sized (0.01 to 0.1%). V and J are TRBV27 and TRBJ2-3; TRBD2 matches at 10 bases. The germline V gene encodes CDR1 MNHEY and CDR2 SMNVEV (reference sequence). V gave up 2 bases and J gave up 1 base; unmatched junction bases: 6. CDR3 length: 17 residues. The CDR3 DNA sequence: TGTGCCAGCAGTTTAAGGACTAGCGGTAGGCGCACAGATACGCAGTATTTT. Residues: CASSLRTSGRRTDTQYF.

The chain recombines TRBV24-1 with TRBJ2-5; D might be TRBD1 (5 bases). Germline CDR1 KGHDR, CDR2 SFDVKD. This CDR3 has 11 amino acids. V was pared by 7 bases and J by 3 bases, with 5 bases between. The CDR3 bases are TGTGCCACCAGCAGGGAAGAGACCCAGTACTTC. Its translation is CATSREETQYF.